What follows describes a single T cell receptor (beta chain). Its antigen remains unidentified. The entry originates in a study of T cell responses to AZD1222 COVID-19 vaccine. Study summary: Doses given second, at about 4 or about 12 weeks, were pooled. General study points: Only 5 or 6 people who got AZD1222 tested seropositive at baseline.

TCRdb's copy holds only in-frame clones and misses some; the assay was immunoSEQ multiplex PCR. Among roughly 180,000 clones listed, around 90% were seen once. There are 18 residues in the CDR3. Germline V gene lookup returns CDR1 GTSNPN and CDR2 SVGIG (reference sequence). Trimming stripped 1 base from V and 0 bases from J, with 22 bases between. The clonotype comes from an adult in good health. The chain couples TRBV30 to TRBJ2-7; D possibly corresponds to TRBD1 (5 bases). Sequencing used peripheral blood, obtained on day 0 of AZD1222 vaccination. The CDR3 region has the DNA TGTGCCTGGAGTGGGGGATGGGGCGGTCGTAGGAGCTCCTACGAGCAGTACTTC. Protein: CAWSGGWGGRRSSYEQYF. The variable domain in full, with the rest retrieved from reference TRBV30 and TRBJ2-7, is SQTIHQWPATLVQPVGSPLSLECTVEGTSNPNLYWYRQAAGRGLQLLFYSVGIGQISSEVPQNLSASRPQDRQFILSSKKLLLSDSGFYLCAWSGGWGGRRSSYEQYFGPGTRLTVT.